These 32 T cell receptor beta chains were all obtained from the same sample, sequenced in a study of cytomegalovirus exposure and HLA in healthy donors. Primers included in the PCR were 60 Vbeta and 13 Jbeta primers. Measured with immunoSEQ multiplex PCR; TCRdb has only the in-frame clones, and not every one. The table records about 140,000 clones, approximately 75% of them present only once. Input material: PBMCs. These receptors were collected from a man aged 45-65 years in good health and CMV-seropositive.

This chain uses TRBV9 with TRBJ2-1, with D possibly being TRBD2 (6 bases). The germline CDR1 and CDR2 sequences are SGDLS and YYNGEE. This CDR3 has 16 residues. V lost 3 bases and J lost 2, with 15 bases in between. The CDR3 region is CASSDSLAFAYNEQFF. CDR3 coding DNA: TGTGCCAGCAGCGACTCTCTAGCGTTCGCCTACAATGAGCAGTTCTTC.

The gene calls are TRBV10-3 and TRBJ1-1; D gene ambiguous. Germline loops: CDR1 ENHRY, CDR2 SYGVKD. The CDR3 length is 12 residues. The V and J ends lost 8 bases and 1 base respectively, with 8 bases between them. CDR3 in DNA: TGTGCCATCGGAGCATCGAACACTGAAGCTTTCTTT. Its translation: CAIGASNTEAFF.

The rearrangement uses TRBV5-1 and TRBJ2-5; possible D gene TRBD2, 8 bases. V was cut by 7 bases and J by 5 bases, with 21 bases left in between. The CDR3 extends over 15 amino acids. CDR1 SGHRS and CDR2 YFSETQ come from the germline V gene. CDR3 region: CASSRGGRGFETQYF. CDR3 DNA sequence: TGCGCCAGCTCCCGGGGGGGCAGGGGGTTTGAGACCCAGTACTTC. The variable domain in full, completed from reference TRBV5-1 and TRBJ2-5, reads KAGVTQTPRYLIKTRGQQVTLSCSPISGHRSVSWYQQTPGQGLQFLFEYFSETQRNKGNFPGRFSGRQFSNSRSEMNVSTLELGDSALYLCASSRGGRGFETQYFGPGTRLLVL.

The CDR3 loop reads CASSLRQGAREATNEKLFF. CDR3 bases: TGTGCCAGCAGCTTACGACAGGGGGCGAGGGAGGCAACTAATGAAAAACTGTTTTTT. This chain links TRBV5-6 with TRBJ1-4; 10 bases agree with TRBD1. The CDR3 totals 19 residues. Germline V lookup: CDR1 SGHDT, CDR2 YYEEEE. Trimming cost V 2 bases and J 0 bases; bases outside gene matches: 10.

This clone has just a few counts. This chain links TRBV6-1 with TRBJ2-2, with D maybe TRBD1 (5 bases). Germline V lookup: CDR1 MNHNS, CDR2 SASEGT. CDR3 length equals 13 residues. V was pared by 8 bases and J by 5 bases, with 12 bases between. The CDR3 region has the DNA TGTGCCAGCTCCAGGGATTTTACCGGGGAGCTGTTTTTT. Amino acid sequence: CASSRDFTGELFF.

This clone was found a few times. The V and J genes are TRBV19 and TRBJ1-1, with 7 bases fitting TRBD1. After removal of 4 bases from V and 7 bases from J, the junction contained 6 bases not matched to a gene. The CDR3 runs 13 residues. CDR1 is LNHDA, CDR2 SQIVND, per germline (reference sequence). The CDR3 nucleotides read TGTGCCAGTAGTAGACAGGGAAAGGGTGAAGCTTTCTTT. Protein product: CASSRQGKGEAFF.

The chain uses TRBV6-5 and TRBJ1-3, with a possible D match to TRBD1 (6 bases). The V end was cut by 7 bases, the J end by 4 bases, with 11 bases between. Germline V gives CDR1 MNHEY, CDR2 SVGAGI. The CDR3 totals 13 residues. The chain's CDR3 is CASIPGVGNTIYF. The CDR3 DNA is TGTGCCAGCATTCCAGGGGTCGGAAACACCATATATTTT.

This clone was observed a few times. This chain links TRBV5-1 with TRBJ1-1; tentative D call: TRBD1 (6 bases). This CDR3 is 16 amino acids long. Per the germline V gene, CDR1 is SGHRS and CDR2 is YFSETQ. V lost 4 bases, J lost 0 bases, and 16 bases lay in between. In DNA form, the CDR3 reads TGCGCCAGCAGCGTCATCAAAGGGGGAATGAACACTGAAGCTTTCTTT. Translated: CASSVIKGGMNTEAFF.

The chain recombines TRBV2 with TRBJ1-2; D is unclear. CDR1 is SNHLY, CDR2 FYNNEI, per germline. V was clipped by 3 bases and J by 6 bases, with 14 bases between them. There are 14 residues in the CDR3. The CDR3 nucleotides are TGTGCCAGCAGTGAGATGCAGAGTAGCCATGGCTACACCTTC. This translates into CASSEMQSSHGYTF.

CDR3 in amino acids: CASSAGAGNTIYF. As DNA, the CDR3 is TGTGCCAGCAGCGCAGGGGCTGGAAACACCATATATTTT. V is TRBV9 and J is TRBJ1-3; D is possibly TRBD1 (6 bases). Trimming took 3 bases from V and 2 from J, leaving 6 bases between them. This CDR3 has 13 residues. Germline V lookup: CDR1 SGDLS, CDR2 YYNGEE.

This clone was picked up a small number of times. The chain has TRBV6-5 and TRBJ1-1; 10 nucleotides align to TRBD1. The CDR3 totals 16 residues. CDR1 is MNHEY, CDR2 SVGAGI, per germline. Trimming at V came to 0 bases and at J to 8 bases, leaving 9 bases not matched to a gene. CDR3 DNA sequence: TGTGCCAGCAGTTACTCAAAGAGACAGGGGGCGAAGGAAGCTTTCTTT. Protein: CASSYSKRQGAKEAFF.

This chain joins TRBV7-9 and TRBJ2-1, with TRBD2 identical over 10 bases. Germline V gene data show CDR1 as SEHNR and CDR2 as FQNEAQ (reference sequence). This CDR3 is 17 amino acids long. The trim removed 7 bases at V and 3 bases at J, leaving 12 bases unmatched. The CDR3 spells CASIPGVAGGHYNEQFF. CDR3 nucleotides: TGTGCCAGCATTCCGGGGGTAGCGGGAGGTCACTACAATGAGCAGTTCTTC.

The count of this clone is one. This chain links TRBV19 with TRBJ2-1, with 10 bases identical to TRBD1. V was clipped by 7 bases and J by 6 bases; unmatched bases: 12. Germline V gene data show CDR1 as LNHDA and CDR2 as SQIVND (reference sequence). CDR3 size: 16 residues. CDR3 sequence (DNA): TGTGCCAGTACCCCTTTGGGACAGGGGCGCCCCAATGAGCAGTTCTTC. Amino acids: CASTPLGQGRPNEQFF.

The rearrangement joins TRBV7-9 to TRBJ1-6; no definite D call. Germline assignment: CDR1 SEHNR and CDR2 FQNEAQ (reference sequence). Trimming cost V 1 base and J 5 bases, with 9 bases left between them. The CDR3 runs to 15 residues. CDR3: CASSLGGRDNSPLHF. The CDR3 DNA follows: TGTGCCAGCAGCTTAGGCGGGCGTGATAATTCACCCCTCCACTTT. The variable domain in full, with the rest retrieved from reference TRBV7-9 and TRBJ1-6, is DTGVSQNPRHKITKRGQNVTFRCDPISEHNRLYWYRQTLGQGPEFLTYFQNEAQLEKSRLLSDRFSAERPKGSFSTLEIQRTEQGDSAMYLCASSLGGRDNSPLHFGNGTRLTVT.

V and J are TRBV4-1 and TRBJ2-5; 9 bases match TRBD2. The CDR3 covers 17 residues. Germline loops: CDR1 MGHRA, CDR2 YSYEKL. V lost 0 bases to trimming and J lost 4 bases; unmatched junction nucleotides: 9. The CDR3 reads CASSQDWGGGGRETQYF. CDR3 DNA: TGCGCCAGCAGCCAAGACTGGGGCGGGGGGGGACGAGAGACCCAGTACTTC.

The gene calls are TRBV19 and TRBJ2-4; perhaps TRBD1 as D (6 bases). The CDR3 runs 17 residues. The germline V and J ends were trimmed by 6 bases and 3 bases, with 21 bases remaining between them. Germline V gives CDR1 LNHDA, CDR2 SQIVND (reference sequence). CDR3 sequence (DNA): TGTGCCAGTAGAAAACGCGCAGGGGCGGAGGTCAAAAACATTCAGTACTTC. This gives the protein CASRKRAGAEVKNIQYF.

The DNA of the CDR3 is TGTGCCACCGCGGGCAGAAATAGCAATCAGCCCCAGCATTTT. It specifies CATAGRNSNQPQHF. V usage is TRBV2 and J usage is TRBJ1-5; D gene ambiguous. The V and J ends lost 10 bases and 0 bases respectively, with 13 bases between them. The germline V gene has CDR1 SNHLY and CDR2 FYNNEI. This CDR3 spans 14 amino acids.

The rearrangement uses TRBV15 and TRBJ1-1; 7 bases match TRBD1. The length of the CDR3 is 14 residues. CDR1 LNHNV and CDR2 YYDKDF come from the germline V gene (reference sequence). V lost 1 base and J lost 6; bases outside the gene matches: 5. The CDR3 sequence: CATSRARGQAEAFF. DNA of the CDR3: TGTGCCACCAGCAGAGCCCGAGGACAGGCTGAAGCTTTCTTT.

This chain connects TRBV14 to TRBJ1-2, with a tentative D call TRBD1 (6 bases). The germline CDR1 and CDR2 sequences are SGHDN and FVKESK. V was cut by 4 bases and J by 3 bases, with 12 bases left in between. This CDR3 has 14 amino acids. CDR3 in amino acids: CASSLRGPYYGYTF. CDR3 DNA sequence: TGTGCCAGCAGCCTCAGGGGCCCATACTATGGCTACACCTTC.

The J gene is TRBJ2-7, the V gene TRBV5-6; a possible D gene is TRBD1 (6 bases). This CDR3 is 14 amino acids long. The V and J ends lost 4 bases and 7 bases respectively, with 18 bases between them. Germline CDR1 SGHDT, CDR2 YYEEEE. DNA for the CDR3: TGTGCCAGCAGCAACCGCCCCCTAGACAGGGAGCAGTACTTC. It codes for CASSNRPLDREQYF.

In its sample, this clone was seen a few times. The chain carries TRBV4-1 and TRBJ1-2; 7 positions match TRBD1. V shed 0 bases, J shed 2 bases, and the junction held 9 bases outside the gene matches. The CDR3 is 17 residues long. Germline V gene data show CDR1 as MGHRA and CDR2 as YSYEKL. The CDR3 is CASSQDPVGGLNYGYTF. The DNA for the CDR3 is TGCGCCAGCAGCCAAGATCCGGTAGGGGGCCTAAACTATGGCTACACCTTC.

This clone was observed many times. The chain couples TRBV4-2 to TRBJ2-7; the D gene is possibly TRBD2 (5 bases). The germline gives CDR1 LGHNA, CDR2 YNFKEQ. The CDR3 spans 15 residues. Trimming shortened V by 4 bases and J by 0 bases, and 13 bases separated the two germline ends. The CDR3 is CASSLEALASYEQYF. The CDR3, as DNA: TGTGCCAGCAGCCTGGAGGCCCTCGCCTCCTACGAGCAGTACTTC.

V is TRBV28 and J is TRBJ2-2; TRBD2 matches at 9 bases. The CDR3 length is 14 residues. V trimming: 6 bases; J trimming: 6 bases; junction bases outside the gene matches: 5. Germline V gene lookup returns CDR1 MDHEN and CDR2 SYDVKM. The CDR3 here is CASSLGTSPGELFF. CDR3 DNA: TGTGCCAGCAGCCTAGGGACTAGCCCCGGGGAGCTGTTTTTT.

V is TRBV29-1 and J is TRBJ1-2, with TRBD1 matching over 8 bases. Trimming took 6 bases from V and 4 from J; bases not matched to a gene: 4. Germline V gene sequence: CDR1 SQVTM, CDR2 ANQGSEA. The CDR3 runs 12 residues. The CDR3 sequence: CSVVRGPYGYTF. For the CDR3, the DNA is TGCAGCGTCGTCAGGGGGCCCTATGGCTACACCTTC.

The chain uses TRBV7-6 and TRBJ2-2; TRBD1 matches at 9 bases. V gave up 7 bases and J gave up 6 bases; unmatched junction bases: 6. The germline CDR1 and CDR2 sequences are SGHVS and FNYEAQ. This CDR3 is 14 amino acids long. The CDR3 DNA sequence: TGTGCCAGCACCACTAACAGGGGGCCCGGGGAGCTGTTTTTT. Amino acids: CASTTNRGPGELFF.

The J gene is TRBJ1-1, the V gene TRBV6-6; 10 bases fit TRBD1. V dropped 4 bases and J dropped 7; count of bases not matched to a gene: 9. In germline, CDR1 is MNHNY, CDR2 SVGAGI (reference sequence). The CDR3 runs to 15 residues. The CDR3 DNA is TGTGCCAGCAGTTCCCGGGACAGGGGAAGGGGTGAAGCTTTCTTT. Its translation: CASSSRDRGRGEAFF.

The gene calls are TRBV7-9 and TRBJ1-1; TRBD1 is a possible D gene (5 bases). Germline CDR1 SEHNR, CDR2 FQNEAQ (reference sequence). The CDR3 consists of 14 residues. V lost 5 bases and J 6 bases, leaving 16 bases between the germline ends. The CDR3 DNA reads as TGTGCCAGCAGCAGGGGCACCCTTGCCCCTGAAGCTTTCTTT. Translation gives CASSRGTLAPEAFF.

The chain has TRBV6-5 and TRBJ1-1; D ambiguous. Trimming removed 0 bases from V and 5 bases from J, with 16 bases in between. The CDR3 is 16 residues long. Germline lookup yields CDR1 MNHEY and CDR2 SVGAGI. CDR3: CASSYSRPPSVTEAFF. The CDR3 coding sequence is TGTGCCAGCAGTTACTCGCGTCCCCCAAGTGTGACTGAAGCTTTCTTT.

A single count supports this clone. The rearrangement links TRBV29-1 to TRBJ1-5, with a weak D call TRBD1 (5 bases). The CDR3 is 19 residues long. V lost 5 bases and J lost 7, with 33 bases in between. CDR1 and CDR2 (germline): SQVTM, ANQGSEA. The CDR3 loop is CSVFPWGERITGVVQPQHF. For the CDR3, the DNA is TGCAGCGTTTTCCCCTGGGGAGAGCGTATAACGGGGGTTGTACAGCCCCAGCATTTT.

The chain links TRBV7-9 to TRBJ2-2; the D gene is possibly TRBD2 (5 bases). This CDR3 is built from 15 residues. Germline V gives CDR1 SEHNR, CDR2 FQNEAQ (reference sequence). The V and J ends lost 1 base and 4 bases respectively, with 10 bases between them. CDR3 bases: TGTGCCAGCAGCTTAGTGGACTTCGGCACCGGGGAGCTGTTTTTT. This encodes CASSLVDFGTGELFF.

This chain joins TRBV7-6 and TRBJ2-2, with 11 bases fitting TRBD2. This CDR3 contains 17 residues. The germline V gene has CDR1 SGHVS and CDR2 FNYEAQ. Germline trimming cut 4 bases from V and 4 bases from J; bases unmatched to any gene: 8. The CDR3 nucleotides are TGTGCCAGCAGCTCGGGGCTAGCGGGAGGTCGCACCGGGGAGCTGTTTTTT. Translation: CASSSGLAGGRTGELFF.

This chain uses TRBV27 with TRBJ2-7; D perhaps matches TRBD1 (6 bases). Germline V gene lookup returns CDR1 MNHEY and CDR2 SMNVEV (reference sequence). This CDR3 is built from 14 residues. The V gene lost 3 bases and the J gene lost 1 base, with 10 bases spanning the gap. The CDR3 DNA sequence: TGTGCCAGCAGTTTCGGGCAGGGGTCCTACGAGCAGTACTTC. It specifies CASSFGQGSYEQYF.